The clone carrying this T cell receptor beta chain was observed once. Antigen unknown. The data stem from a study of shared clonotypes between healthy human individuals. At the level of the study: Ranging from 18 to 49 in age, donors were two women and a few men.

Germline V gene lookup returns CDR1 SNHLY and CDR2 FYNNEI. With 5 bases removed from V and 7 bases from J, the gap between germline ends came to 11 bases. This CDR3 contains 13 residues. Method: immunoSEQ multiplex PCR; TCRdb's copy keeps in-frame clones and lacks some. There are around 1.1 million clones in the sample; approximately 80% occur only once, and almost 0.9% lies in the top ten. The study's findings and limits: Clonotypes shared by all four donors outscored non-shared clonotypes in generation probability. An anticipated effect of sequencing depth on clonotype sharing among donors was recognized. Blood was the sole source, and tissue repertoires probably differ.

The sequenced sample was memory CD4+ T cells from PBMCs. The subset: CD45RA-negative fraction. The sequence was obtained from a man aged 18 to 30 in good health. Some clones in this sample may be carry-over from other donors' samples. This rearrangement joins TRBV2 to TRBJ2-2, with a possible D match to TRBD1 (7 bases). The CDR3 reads CASSQGGGGELFF. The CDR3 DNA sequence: TGTGCCAGCAGTCAGGGGGGTGGCGGGGAGCTGTTTTTT.